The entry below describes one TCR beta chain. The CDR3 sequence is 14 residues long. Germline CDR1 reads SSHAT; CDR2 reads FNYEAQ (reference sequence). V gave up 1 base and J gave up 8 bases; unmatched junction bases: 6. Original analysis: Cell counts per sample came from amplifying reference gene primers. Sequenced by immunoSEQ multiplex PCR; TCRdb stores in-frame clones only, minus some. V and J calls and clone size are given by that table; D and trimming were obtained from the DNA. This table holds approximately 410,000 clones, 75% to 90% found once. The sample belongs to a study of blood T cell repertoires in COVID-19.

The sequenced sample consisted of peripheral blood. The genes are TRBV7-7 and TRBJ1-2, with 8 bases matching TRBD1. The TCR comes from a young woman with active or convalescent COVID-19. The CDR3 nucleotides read TGTGCCAGCAGCTTAGGAACGACAGGGGAGGGCTACACCTTC. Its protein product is CASSLGTTGEGYTF.